The 30 T cell receptor beta chains presented below share a single source sample, sequenced in a study of neurological immune-mediated disorders. MiXCR was run by TCRdb on the 5' RACE reads, yielding one entry per CDR3 protein. Here the sample spans roughly 89,000 distinct CDR3 sequences, about 2.5% being singletons. Sequenced sample: PBMCs. Every receptor here comes from a woman between 25 and 40 years old with multiple sclerosis.

This clonotype was recorded many times. The J gene is TRBJ2-7, the V gene TRBV6-5; 7 bases fit TRBD1. The CDR3 contains 14 residues. The junction had 2 bases not matched to a gene; V was cut back by 0 bases and J by 3 bases. CDR1 and CDR2 from the germline V gene are MNHEY and SVGAGI. The CDR3 spells CASSYSGTDYEQYF. The DNA for the CDR3 is TGTGCCAGCAGTTACTCTGGGACAGACTACGAGCAGTACTTC.

This clonotype occurred many times. The chain recombines TRBV24-1 with TRBJ2-3; the match to TRBD1 covers 8 bases. The CDR3 runs 15 residues. Germline assignment: CDR1 KGHDR and CDR2 SFDVKD. V was clipped by 5 bases and J by 8 bases; unmatched bases: 11. The CDR3 region is CATSVTDRAAGTQYF. The CDR3 coding sequence is TGTGCCACCAGTGTCACGGACAGGGCGGCAGGTACGCAGTATTTT.

This clonotype was counted at least ten times. This sequence joins TRBV7-2 and TRBJ1-2; maybe TRBD1 (5 bases). The CDR3 runs 13 residues. Germline CDR1 reads SGHTA; CDR2 reads FQGNSA. Trimming stripped 5 bases from V and 8 bases from J, with 15 bases between. CDR3 nucleotide sequence: TGTGCCAGCAGCCCCTGGCAGGGTAGGGGCTACACCTTC. This encodes CASSPWQGRGYTF.

Many counts were recorded for this clonotype. This sequence joins TRBV7-2 and TRBJ1-2; D remains unclear. The CDR3 loop spans 12 amino acids. Trimming took 5 bases from V and 8 from J, leaving 12 bases between them. CDR1 is SGHTA, CDR2 FQGNSA, per germline. The CDR3 nucleotides are TGTGCCAGCAGCCCGGACTTGGACGGCTACACCTTC. It specifies CASSPDLDGYTF.

This clonotype was seen at least ten times. This chain uses TRBV6-1 with TRBJ2-5; 10 bases are shared with TRBD1. CDR3 length equals 14 residues. V dropped 8 bases and J dropped 1; count of bases not matched to a gene: 4. The germline CDR1 and CDR2 sequences are MNHNS and SASEGT. The CDR3 nucleotides are TGTGCCAGCCGGGGACAGGGGCTCCAAGAGACCCAGTACTTC. This gives the protein CASRGQGLQETQYF.

In regard to this clonotype: It may be a read error: a sequence one base away is much more abundant. The chain is built from TRBV20-1 and TRBJ2-1; 11 nucleotides match TRBD2. The V and J ends lost 7 bases and 10 bases, in that order; junction bases with no gene match: 12. This CDR3 has 14 amino acids. Germline CDR1 reads DFQATT; CDR2 reads SNEGSKA (reference sequence). CDR3 sequence (DNA): TGCAGTGGGCAGGGACTAGCGGACGGGGGGGAGCAGTTCTTC. This codes for CSGQGLADGGEQFF.

This clonotype was counted many times. The chain joins TRBV7-2 to TRBJ2-2, with D uncertain. This CDR3 contains 16 residues. Germline V lookup: CDR1 SGHTA, CDR2 FQGNSA. Trimming left V 5 bases short and J 0 bases short, with 13 bases between. Here the CDR3 DNA reads TGTGCCAGCAGCCCCCACCTAGGACCGAACACCGGGGAGCTGTTTTTT. Amino acid sequence: CASSPHLGPNTGELFF.

This clonotype was counted many times. This chain joins TRBV6-4 and TRBJ2-3, with D possibly matching TRBD2 (6 bases). Looked up from germline, CDR1 is MRHNA and CDR2 is SNTAGT. The CDR3 spans 15 residues. Trimming took off 3 bases at V and 1 base at J, with 11 bases between the two ends. For the CDR3, the DNA is TGTGCCAGCAGTGAAGGAGGGAGTGGCACAGATACGCAGTATTTT. The encoded protein is CASSEGGSGTDTQYF.

This clonotype was detected many times. The rearrangement links TRBV10-3 to TRBJ2-3; 10 nucleotides line up with TRBD1. Germline V lookup: CDR1 ENHRY, CDR2 SYGVKD. V lost 9 bases, J lost 5 bases, and 8 bases stayed unmatched. CDR3 length: 14 amino acids. For the CDR3, the DNA is TGTGCCATAAGGGGGACAGGGGATAAAGATACGCAGTATTTT. Amino acids: CAIRGTGDKDTQYF.

This clonotype was seen at least ten times. The gene calls are TRBV12-3 or TRBV12-4 and TRBJ1-2, with 8 positions matching TRBD1. The CDR3 is 13 residues long. Trimming removed 3 bases from V and 4 bases from J; junction bases left unmatched: 1. The DNA of the CDR3 is TGTGCCAGCAGTTTCGGGACAGGCTATGGCTACACCTTC. It is translated as CASSFGTGYGYTF.

This clonotype has at least ten counts. The chain combines TRBV7-9 with TRBJ2-1, with TRBD2 matching over 9 bases. After removal of 4 bases from V and 4 bases from J, the junction contained 8 bases not matched to a gene. The CDR3 extends over 16 amino acids. Germline loops: CDR1 SEHNR, CDR2 FQNEAQ (reference sequence). The CDR3 reads CASSSGTSGLYNEQFF. The DNA of the CDR3 is TGTGCCAGCAGCTCCGGAACTAGCGGGCTATACAATGAGCAGTTCTTC.

The sample holds many counts of this clonotype. The chain has TRBV6-4 and TRBJ2-1; D unresolved. Germline V CDR1 and CDR2: MRHNA, SNTAGT. Trimming pared 0 bases from V and 3 bases from J, leaving 3 bases between. There are 13 residues in the CDR3. In DNA, the CDR3 is TGTGCCAGCAGTGACTCGGACTACAATGAGCAGTTCTTC. Translation gives CASSDSDYNEQFF.

At least ten counts were recorded for this clonotype. The chain carries TRBV28 and TRBJ2-1; TRBD2 matches 16 bases. Germline values: CDR1 MDHEN, CDR2 SYDVKM. This CDR3 is 17 amino acids long. V was clipped by 5 bases and J by 5 bases; unmatched bases: 6. The CDR3 DNA follows: TGTGCCAGCAGTCCCGGGACTAGCGGGAGGGCCCACAATGAGCAGTTCTTC. Translation: CASSPGTSGRAHNEQFF.

The J gene is TRBJ1-3, the V gene TRBV27; a weak D match, TRBD1 (5 bases). Trimming took off 2 bases at V and 8 bases at J, with 10 bases between the two ends. This CDR3 region has 13 residues. Germline loops: CDR1 MNHEY, CDR2 SMNVEV (reference sequence). CDR3 bases: TGTGCCAGCAGTTTACTCCTGGGGGACACCATATATTTT. It is translated as CASSLLLGDTIYF.

This clonotype came up many times. The rearrangement links TRBV20-1 to TRBJ2-1; 7 bases agree with TRBD2. CDR1 and CDR2 (germline): DFQATT, SNEGSKA (reference sequence). This CDR3 has 13 residues. The junction had 3 bases not matched to a gene; V was cut back by 3 bases and J by 4 bases. This CDR3 is CSARGGSYNEQFF. For the CDR3, the DNA is TGCAGTGCTAGGGGAGGGTCGTACAATGAGCAGTTCTTC.

This clonotype showed up many times. The rearrangement links TRBV5-1 to TRBJ2-1; 11 nucleotides align to TRBD2. The germline V gene encodes CDR1 SGHRS and CDR2 YFSETQ. This CDR3 is 16 amino acids long. V dropped 4 bases and J dropped 5; count of bases not matched to a gene: 8. The CDR3 bases are TGCGCCAGCAGCCCACCACTAGCGGGAGAGAACAATGAGCAGTTCTTC. Its translation: CASSPPLAGENNEQFF.

This clonotype came up many times. This chain links TRBV11-2 with TRBJ2-1; 8 bases are a match to TRBD2. Germline lookup yields CDR1 SGHAT and CDR2 FQNNGV. The CDR3 covers 13 residues. J gave up 16 bases and V 1 base, and 9 bases lay outside the gene matches. For the CDR3, the DNA is TGTGCCAGCAGCTTAGTTACTAGCGGAGGCTTATTCTTC. Its protein is CASSLVTSGGLFF.

This sequence joins TRBV7-8 and TRBJ2-4; 11 bases align to TRBD2. Germline-derived CDR1 and CDR2 are SGHVS and FQNEAQ. CDR3 length: 17 amino acids. Trimming at V came to 1 base and at J to 0 bases, leaving 2 bases not matched to a gene. Here the CDR3 reads CASSLGLAGLAKNIQYF. For the CDR3, the DNA is TGTGCCAGCAGCTTAGGACTAGCGGGGCTAGCCAAAAACATTCAGTACTTC.

This clonotype was observed many times. The rearrangement uses TRBV20-1 and TRBJ1-2; TRBD1 is a possible D gene (5 bases). From germline, CDR1 is DFQATT and CDR2 SNEGSKA (reference sequence). The V end was cut by 3 bases, the J end by 4 bases, with 12 bases between. The CDR3 runs to 13 residues. The CDR3 nucleotides read TGCAGTGCTAGGACCCTGGGACCCTATGGCTACACCTTC. The encoded protein is CSARTLGPYGYTF.

This clonotype was detected many times. The V call is TRBV7-2, the J call TRBJ2-2; TRBD1 matches 12 bases. V shed 4 bases, J shed 4 bases, and the junction held 10 bases outside the gene matches. The CDR3 consists of 18 residues. Germline loops: CDR1 SGHTA, CDR2 FQGNSA. The CDR3 protein is CASSSRDRGRLTTGELFF. CDR3 nucleotides: TGTGCCAGCAGCTCCCGGGACAGGGGGCGGTTGACCACCGGGGAGCTGTTTTTT.

This clonotype was seen at least ten times. The chain joins TRBV7-9 to TRBJ2-7; 7 bases fit TRBD1. The germline V gene encodes CDR1 SEHNR and CDR2 FQNEAQ (reference sequence). There are 17 residues in the CDR3. Trimming took 6 bases from V and 3 from J; bases not matched to a gene: 17. This chain's CDR3 is CASSIRSDRINVYEQYF. The CDR3 DNA reads as TGTGCCAGCAGTATACGATCGGACAGGATCAACGTCTACGAGCAGTACTTC.

CDR3 coding DNA: TGTGCCAGCAGTTACTCGGCCGATAACACAGATACGCAGTATTTT. It encodes CASSYSADNTDTQYF. This chain connects TRBV6-5 to TRBJ2-3, with D uncertain. Trimming left V 0 bases short and J 2 bases short, with 9 bases between. This CDR3 spans 15 amino acids. Germline CDR1 reads MNHEY; CDR2 reads SVGAGI.

This clonotype was recorded many times. V is TRBV7-2 and J is TRBJ2-7; 10 bases fit TRBD2. The CDR3 is 15 residues long. CDR1 and CDR2 from the germline V gene are SGHTA and FQGNSA. After removal of 6 bases from V and 2 bases from J, the junction contained 7 bases not matched to a gene. CDR3 sequence reads: CASSLGTSETYEQYF. The CDR3 DNA sequence: TGTGCCAGCAGTCTCGGGACTAGCGAGACCTACGAGCAGTACTTC.

This clonotype was recorded many times. The gene calls are TRBV15 and TRBJ1-2; D unclear. V lost 0 bases and J 12 bases, leaving 17 bases between the germline ends. The CDR3 runs 14 residues. Per germline, CDR1 LNHNV and CDR2 YYDKDF (reference sequence). CDR3 in DNA: TGTGCCACCAGCAGAGATCTCAGCACCTTCAGTCACACCTTC. The encoded protein is CATSRDLSTFSHTF.

This clonotype came up many times. The chain couples TRBV12-3 or TRBV12-4 to TRBJ2-1, with D perhaps matching TRBD2 (5 bases). Trimming shortened V by 5 bases and J by 1 base, and 6 bases separated the two germline ends. The CDR3 extends over 13 amino acids. CDR3: CASSGGSYNEQFF. The CDR3 nucleotides read TGTGCCAGCAGTGGCGGGTCCTACAATGAGCAGTTCTTC.

This clonotype occurred many times. The chain employs TRBV21-1 and TRBJ1-2; no DNA check was done on the table's D call, TRBD1. TRBV21-1 is an annotated pseudogene. The CDR3 is made up of 14 amino acids. CDR3 DNA: TGTGCCAGCAGCCTTCATCAGGGGGAGTATGGCTACACCTTC. Residues: CASSLHQGEYGYTF.

The table lists this clonotype with many counts. The chain is built from TRBV4-3 and TRBJ2-3; D unresolved. This CDR3 comprises 14 residues. Trimming took 1 base from V and 0 from J, leaving 5 bases between them. Germline CDR1 reads LGHNA; CDR2 reads YSLEER. CDR3 in DNA: TGCGCCAGCAGCCAAGGCTCGAGCACAGATACGCAGTATTTT. Protein sequence: CASSQGSSTDTQYF.

This clonotype was recorded many times. V usage is TRBV10-3 and J usage is TRBJ2-2, with unresolved D. The CDR3 covers 14 residues. CDR1 and CDR2 from the germline V gene are ENHRY and SYGVKD. The V end was cut by 2 bases, the J end by 1 base, with 5 bases between. CDR3 sequence reads: CAISEGVNTGELFF. The CDR3 DNA follows: TGTGCCATCAGTGAGGGAGTGAACACCGGGGAGCTGTTTTTT.

This clonotype showed up many times. This chain joins TRBV3-1 and TRBJ1-1, with a weak D call TRBD1 (5 bases). V lost 4 bases and J 7 bases, leaving 10 bases between the germline ends. Germline assignment: CDR1 LGHDT and CDR2 YNNKEL (reference sequence). CDR3 length equals 12 residues. CDR3 DNA: TGTGCCAGCAGCCTTCGACAGAGTGAAGCTTTCTTT. It encodes CASSLRQSEAFF.

This clonotype occurred many times. The rearrangement links TRBV20-1 to TRBJ2-5; 7 nucleotides match TRBD1. The CDR3 has 14 amino acids. With 4 bases clipped from V and 2 bases from J, the junction kept 7 bases outside the gene matches. Per the germline V gene, CDR1 is DFQATT and CDR2 is SNEGSKA (reference sequence). In DNA, the CDR3 is TGCAGTGCTAACATTCCGGGACAGCAAGAGACCCAGTACTTC. Encoded protein: CSANIPGQQETQYF.